This passage covers 27 T cell receptor beta chains from one sample sequenced in a study of radiotherapy plus CTLA-4 blockade in lung cancer. Using immunoSEQ multiplex PCR, the repertoire was profiled, and TCRdb retains in-frame clones only, with some absent. In the table there are tens of thousands of clones, roughly four fifths of which are singletons. The sequencing here drew on peripheral blood, taken from a patient treated with radiotherapy plus ipilimumab. Receptors were obtained from a human donor with non-small cell lung cancer that progressed on radiotherapy plus ipilimumab.

This chain joins TRBV10-3 and TRBJ2-7, with 8 bases that match TRBD2. J gave up 3 bases and V 6 bases, and 7 bases lay outside the gene matches. The germline CDR1 and CDR2 sequences are ENHRY and SYGVKD. The CDR3 is 14 amino acids. CDR3 amino acids: CAIRGSAGDYEQYF. The CDR3 DNA sequence: TGTGCCATCAGGGGGTCAGCGGGAGACTACGAGCAGTACTTC.

This clone was detected only once. This chain joins TRBV18 and TRBJ1-1; D might be TRBD1 (6 bases). Germline-derived CDR1 and CDR2 are KGHSH and LQKENI. Trimming cost V 3 bases and J 6 bases, with 11 bases left between them. The length of the CDR3 is 13 residues. The CDR3 region has the DNA TGTGCCAGCTCACCGTCCGGACAGTCTGAAGCTTTCTTT. This sequence encodes CASSPSGQSEAFF.

The chain is built from TRBV5-6 and TRBJ2-7; either TRBD1 or TRBD2 may fit D (6 bases each). In germline, CDR1 is SGHDT, CDR2 YYEEEE. CDR3 length equals 16 residues. Trimming took off 4 bases at V and 3 bases at J, with 20 bases between the two ends. The CDR3, as DNA: TGTGCCAGCAGCCCTATCCGAGGGGGGATCAGCTACGAGCAGTACTTC. Its protein is CASSPIRGGISYEQYF.

The rearrangement uses TRBV11-2 and TRBJ2-1; D uncertain. Germline loops: CDR1 SGHAT, CDR2 FQNNGV. V was cut by 5 bases and J by 0 bases, with 8 bases left in between. The CDR3 length is 14 residues. The CDR3 sequence: CASSAIRSYNEQFF. CDR3 sequence (DNA): TGTGCCAGCAGCGCGATCCGCTCCTACAATGAGCAGTTCTTC. The full variable domain, in which reference TRBV11-2 and TRBJ2-1 provide the parts outside the CDR3, is EAGVAQSPRYKIIEKRQSVAFWCNPISGHATLYWYQQILGQGPKLLIQFQNNGVVDDSQLPKDRFSAERLKGVDSTLKIQPAKLEDSAVYLCASSAIRSYNEQFFGPGTRLTVL.

V usage is TRBV18 and J usage is TRBJ2-1; a weak D match, TRBD2 (5 bases). The CDR3 extends over 15 amino acids. Germline V CDR1 and CDR2: KGHSH, LQKENI. V lost 5 bases and J lost 1, with 12 bases in between. CDR3 DNA: TGTGCCAGCTCAACACGGGAAACTTCCTACAATGAGCAGTTCTTC. Translating it yields CASSTRETSYNEQFF.

V usage is TRBV11-3 and J usage is TRBJ1-1; D not resolved. The CDR3 runs 14 residues. The germline V gene has CDR1 SGHNT and CDR2 YENEEA. The germline V and J ends were trimmed by 1 base and 4 bases, with 10 bases remaining between them. Here the CDR3 DNA reads TGTGCCAGCAGCTTAGGGTTCGGGGTCACTGAAGCTTTCTTT. It encodes CASSLGFGVTEAFF.

This sequence joins TRBV28 and TRBJ1-2, with 9 bases fitting TRBD1. This CDR3 comprises 15 residues. Germline V gene data show CDR1 as MDHEN and CDR2 as SYDVKM. V lost 7 bases, J lost 0 bases, and 6 bases stayed unmatched. CDR3 region: CASKQDRGPNYGYTF. Here the CDR3 DNA reads TGTGCCAGCAAGCAGGACAGGGGCCCTAACTATGGCTACACCTTC.

The chain is built from TRBV18 and TRBJ2-3; D not certain. The germline CDR1 and CDR2 sequences are KGHSH and LQKENI. The CDR3 totals 13 residues. V lost 6 bases and J 5 bases, leaving 12 bases between the germline ends. The CDR3 DNA is TGTGCCAGCTCCCCCCCGGTAGGAGATACGCAGTATTTT. Residues: CASSPPVGDTQYF.

The chain carries TRBV21-1 and TRBJ1-2; TRBD1 is the table's D call, not checked against the DNA. TRBV21-1 represents a pseudogene. The CDR3 has 14 amino acids. The CDR3 spells CASSTGRGPYGYTF. CDR3 bases: TGTGCCAGCAGCACGGGCAGGGGCCCCTATGGCTACACCTTC.

V and J are TRBV7-3 and TRBJ2-6; D unclear. The CDR3 sequence is 17 residues long. V lost 0 bases and J lost 0, with 9 bases in between. Germline V gene data show CDR1 as SGHTA and CDR2 as FQGTGA. CDR3: CASSLTFGFSGANVLTF. The CDR3 coding sequence is TGTGCCAGCAGCTTAACTTTCGGGTTCTCTGGGGCCAACGTCCTGACTTTC.

The gene calls are TRBV5-1 and TRBJ2-7; 7 bases map to TRBD1. The CDR3 has 15 amino acids. Germline assignment: CDR1 SGHRS and CDR2 YFSETQ. The ends lost 0 bases at V and 0 bases at J; junction bases unmatched: 3. The chain's CDR3 is CASSLETGHSYEQYF. The CDR3 coding sequence is TGCGCCAGCAGCTTGGAGACAGGGCACTCCTACGAGCAGTACTTC.

The chain employs TRBV15 and TRBJ1-4, with unresolved D. The CDR3 totals 14 residues. Germline loops: CDR1 LNHNV, CDR2 YYDKDF (reference sequence). V was clipped by 1 base and J by 8 bases, with 11 bases between them. This CDR3 reads CATSRGWTEEKLFF. The CDR3 region has the DNA TGTGCCACCAGCAGAGGGTGGACTGAAGAAAAACTGTTTTTT.

The chain couples TRBV7-9 to TRBJ2-7; 12 bases align to TRBD1. V trimming: 10 bases; J trimming: 4 bases; junction bases outside the gene matches: 5. Germline V gene lookup returns CDR1 SEHNR and CDR2 FQNEAQ (reference sequence). There are 13 residues in the CDR3. CDR3 sequence: CAIPGQGAYEQYF. The CDR3 nucleotides read TGTGCCATTCCGGGACAGGGGGCGTACGAGCAGTACTTC.

J is TRBJ2-7 and V is TRBV5-1; D gene uncertain. The CDR3 has 14 residues. Germline lookup yields CDR1 SGHRS and CDR2 YFSETQ. The V end lost 0 bases, the J end lost 3 bases, and 10 bases lay between the germline ends. The CDR3 sequence is CASSLEAHSYEQYF. The CDR3 bases are TGCGCCAGCAGCTTGGAGGCGCACAGCTACGAGCAGTACTTC.

The rearrangement links TRBV5-4 to TRBJ2-3; the match to TRBD2 covers 9 bases. After removal of 6 bases from V and 3 bases from J, the junction contained 11 bases not matched to a gene. The CDR3 runs to 16 residues. Germline CDR1 and CDR2: SGHNT and YYREEE (reference sequence). The CDR3 here is CASTPGIAGETDTQYF. CDR3 bases: TGTGCCAGCACCCCGGGGATAGCGGGGGAAACAGATACGCAGTATTTT. The variable domain in full, completed from reference TRBV5-4 and TRBJ2-3, reads ETGVTQSPTHLIKTRGQQVTLRCSSQSGHNTVSWYQQALGQGPQFIFQYYREEENGRGNFPPRFSGLQFPNYSSELNVNALELDDSALYLCASTPGIAGETDTQYFGPGTRLTVL.

V gene TRBV15 combines with J gene TRBJ2-3, with a weak D call TRBD1 (6 bases). The CDR3 runs to 15 residues. The germline V and J ends were trimmed by 4 bases and 1 base, with 12 bases remaining between them. CDR1 is LNHNV, CDR2 YYDKDF, per germline (reference sequence). The CDR3 spells CATSIRGYGTDTQYF. CDR3 bases: TGTGCCACCAGCATAAGGGGGTACGGCACAGATACGCAGTATTTT.

This sequence joins TRBV28 and TRBJ2-1; D unclear. Germline V CDR1 and CDR2: MDHEN, SYDVKM. CDR3 length equals 11 residues. Trimming pared 7 bases from V and 9 bases from J, leaving 10 bases between. In DNA, the CDR3 is TGTGCCAGCAACCGCAATTTTGAGCAGTTCTTC. Protein product: CASNRNFEQFF.

Worth noting for this clone: Sequence at one end of the junction differs from germline and may be a read error. This chain links TRBV2 with TRBJ1-1; TRBD1 matches 8 bases. In germline, CDR1 is SNHLY, CDR2 FYNNEI. CDR3 length: 14 amino acids. The CDR3 protein is CARRGRGRDTEAFF. DNA for the CDR3: TGTGCCCGCAGGGGGCGGGGGAGGGACACTGAAGCTTTCTTT.

V gene TRBV18 combines with J gene TRBJ2-7, with a tentative D call TRBD1 (5 bases). CDR3 length equals 15 residues. In germline, CDR1 is KGHSH, CDR2 LQKENI. V dropped 2 bases and J dropped 3 bases, with 14 bases sitting between them. CDR3 amino acids: CASSPGRALNYEQYF. The CDR3 bases are TGTGCCAGCTCACCAGGCAGGGCCCTAAACTACGAGCAGTACTTC.

Comments on this clone: Other DNA sequences within the sample encode an identical CDR3. CDR3 residues: CASSLVGGGEQFF. The CDR3 DNA follows: TGTGCCAGCAGCTTAGTAGGTGGGGGTGAGCAGTTCTTC. The rearrangement links TRBV7-2 to TRBJ2-1, with D tentatively TRBD1 or TRBD2 (5 bases each). CDR1 and CDR2 from the germline V gene are SGHTA and FQGNSA. V shed 1 base and J shed 9 bases, with 10 bases lying between them. The CDR3 loop spans 13 amino acids. The full variable domain, its missing parts supplied by reference TRBV7-2 and TRBJ2-1, is GAGVSQSPSNKVTEKGKDVELRCDPISGHTALYWYRQSLGQGLEFLIYFQGNSAPDKSGLPSDRFSAERTGGSVSTLTIQRTQQEDSAVYLCASSLVGGGEQFFGPGTRLTVL.

The DNA for the CDR3 is TGTGCCAGCAGTGAATGGTCCGGGATCGGGGAGCTGTTTTTT. Its translation: CASSEWSGIGELFF. The rearrangement links TRBV2 to TRBJ2-2, with D tentatively TRBD2 (5 bases). This CDR3 has 14 amino acids. Trimming took 2 bases from V and 7 from J, leaving 11 bases between them. CDR1 and CDR2 from the germline V gene are SNHLY and FYNNEI.

The chain carries TRBV19 and TRBJ2-7; the D gene is possibly TRBD2 (6 bases). V was trimmed by 4 bases and J by 0 bases, leaving 13 bases between them. In germline, CDR1 is LNHDA, CDR2 SQIVND (reference sequence). The CDR3 runs 15 residues. The CDR3 protein is CASSNRRRDSYEQYF. As DNA, the CDR3 is TGTGCCAGTAGTAACAGGCGGAGGGACTCCTACGAGCAGTACTTC. The full variable domain, completed using reference TRBV19 and TRBJ2-7, is DGGITQSPKYLFRKEGQNVTLSCEQNLNHDAMYWYRQDPGQGLRLIYYSQIVNDFQKGDIAEGYSVSREKKESFPLTVTSAQKNPTAFYLCASSNRRRDSYEQYFGPGTRLTVT.

This clone was seen a few times. The chain combines TRBV11-2 with TRBJ1-3; maybe TRBD1 (6 bases). The CDR3 runs 14 residues. Germline lookup yields CDR1 SGHAT and CDR2 FQNNGV. V was trimmed by 5 bases and J by 7 bases, leaving 15 bases between them. CDR3 protein: CASSTPGHVNTIYF. The CDR3, as DNA: TGTGCCAGCAGCACCCCGGGACATGTCAACACCATATATTTT. Full variable domain (remainder filled in from reference TRBV11-2 and TRBJ1-3): EAGVAQSPRYKIIEKRQSVAFWCNPISGHATLYWYQQILGQGPKLLIQFQNNGVVDDSQLPKDRFSAERLKGVDSTLKIQPAKLEDSAVYLCASSTPGHVNTIYFGEGSWLTVV.

The CDR3 sequence: CASSGQGEGNQPQHF. DNA of the CDR3: TGTGCCAGCTCCGGACAGGGCGAGGGCAATCAGCCCCAGCATTTT. The V call is TRBV19, the J call TRBJ1-5, with TRBD1 identical over 8 bases. V shed 9 bases, J shed 2 bases, and the junction held 9 bases outside the gene matches. The CDR3 loop spans 15 amino acids. The germline V gene encodes CDR1 LNHDA and CDR2 SQIVND (reference sequence).

This chain joins TRBV29-1 and TRBJ2-1; tentatively, D is TRBD2 (6 bases). Trimming took off 4 bases at V and 0 bases at J, with 16 bases between the two ends. Germline V gene data show CDR1 as SQVTM and CDR2 as ANQGSEA. The CDR3 has 16 residues. The CDR3 DNA follows: TGCAGCGTTGCCCCCCCGGTGGGGGGCTCCTACAATGAGCAGTTCTTC. Translated, it gives CSVAPPVGGSYNEQFF.

This rearrangement joins TRBV20-1 to TRBJ1-2; D is unresolved. The CDR3 is 11 amino acids. Trimming took 6 bases from V and 8 from J, leaving 13 bases between them. Germline V gene data show CDR1 as DFQATT and CDR2 as SNEGSKA (reference sequence). CDR3 nucleotide sequence: TGCAGTGCGTGGGTCTCTTCGGGCTACACCTTC. It codes for CSAWVSSGYTF.

This chain links TRBV27 with TRBJ1-1, with TRBD1 matching 7 bases. The CDR3 consists of 19 residues. The V gene's germline CDR1 is MNHEY and CDR2 SMNVEV (reference sequence). J gave up 3 bases and V 1 base, and 17 bases lay outside the gene matches. Here the CDR3 reads CASSLLNLRQGGTHTEAFF. In nucleotides, the CDR3 is TGTGCCAGCAGTTTATTAAATTTGCGACAGGGCGGAACCCACACTGAAGCTTTCTTT.